These 10 T cell receptor beta chains came from one sample sequenced in a study of blood T cell repertoires in COVID-19. Only in-frame clones appear in the TCRdb table, and some are missing; sequencing was by immunoSEQ multiplex PCR. The sample includes about 300,000 clones, about 87% seen only once; the top ten take 6.9%. The sequencing sample was made of peripheral blood. The source of these receptors is a woman in her 30s who had recovered from COVID-19.

Note on this clone: The same CDR3 also results from other DNA sequences found in this sample. The chain combines TRBV28 with TRBJ1-4; tentatively, D is TRBD1 (6 bases). Germline-derived CDR1 and CDR2 are MDHEN and SYDVKM. Trimming removed 7 bases from V and 8 bases from J, with 14 bases in between. The CDR3 has 13 amino acids. CDR3 in amino acids: CASTGTSNEKLFF. In nucleotides, the CDR3 is TGTGCCAGCACCGGGACATCGAACGAAAAACTGTTTTTT.

This chain joins TRBV7-6 and TRBJ2-1; 9 positions match TRBD2. Germline V CDR1 and CDR2: SGHVS, FNYEAQ. V gave up 5 bases and J gave up 2 bases; unmatched junction bases: 7. This CDR3 has 16 amino acids. This chain's CDR3 is CASSQRTSATYNEQFF. CDR3 coding DNA: TGTGCCAGCAGCCAAAGGACTAGCGCGACCTACAATGAGCAGTTCTTC.

The rearrangement uses TRBV4-3 and TRBJ2-3; 16 nucleotides agree with TRBD2. The CDR3 has 19 amino acids. V dropped 2 bases and J dropped 5; count of bases not matched to a gene: 10. Germline CDR1 is LGHNA and CDR2 is YSLEER. This CDR3 is CASSQTPGLAGGHKDTQYF. The CDR3 bases are TGCGCCAGCAGCCAAACACCGGGACTAGCGGGGGGGCATAAAGATACGCAGTATTTT.

In this sample, this clone turned up once. The rearrangement links TRBV18 to TRBJ1-2; 10 bases agree with TRBD1. Trimming took 3 bases from V and 4 from J; bases not matched to a gene: 14. Looked up from germline, CDR1 is KGHSH and CDR2 is LQKENI. CDR3 length: 18 amino acids. In DNA form, the CDR3 reads TGTGCCAGCTCACCGGCAAGCAGCGGGACAGGGGACCCCTATGGCTACACCTTC. It yields the protein CASSPASSGTGDPYGYTF.

The gene calls are TRBV11-2 and TRBJ2-1; TRBD1 aligns across 10 bases. CDR3 size: 15 residues. Germline CDR1 and CDR2: SGHAT and FQNNGV. J gave up 5 bases and V 5 bases, and 6 bases lay outside the gene matches. The CDR3 bases are TGTGCCAGCAGCCCGACAGGGGGCCTACACAATGAGCAGTTCTTC. Its translation: CASSPTGGLHNEQFF.

V usage is TRBV7-8 and J usage is TRBJ1-1; 8 positions agree with TRBD1. Trimming at V came to 5 bases and at J to 1 base, leaving 3 bases not matched to a gene. Germline V gene data show CDR1 as SGHVS and CDR2 as FQNEAQ. The CDR3 sequence is 14 residues long. CDR3 coding DNA: TGTGCCAGCAGCCGAGACAGGGGGAACACTGAAGCTTTCTTT. It is translated as CASSRDRGNTEAFF.

CDR3: CATRLDRAADTQYF. In nucleotides, the CDR3 is TGTGCCACCAGACTTGACAGGGCCGCAGATACGCAGTATTTT. The rearrangement uses TRBV15 and TRBJ2-3, with TRBD1 matching 7 bases. V was clipped by 6 bases and J by 4 bases; unmatched bases: 7. The CDR3 is made up of 14 amino acids. Germline CDR1 reads LNHNV; CDR2 reads YYDKDF (reference sequence). The complete variable domain, with remaining parts taken from reference TRBV15 and TRBJ2-3, reads DAMVIQNPRYQVTQFGKPVTLSCSQTLNHNVMYWYQQKSSQAPKLLFHYYDKDFNNEADTPDNFQSRRPNTSFCFLDIRSPGLGDTAMYLCATRLDRAADTQYFGPGTRLTVL.

This clone was seen more than once but under ten times. V is TRBV19 and J is TRBJ1-6, with 7 bases lining up with TRBD1. Trimming removed 4 bases from V and 7 bases from J; junction bases left unmatched: 4. The CDR3 length is 14 residues. Germline V CDR1 and CDR2: LNHDA, SQIVND (reference sequence). The CDR3 loop reads CASSTGQKNSPLHF. Here the CDR3 DNA reads TGTGCCAGTAGTACGGGACAGAAGAATTCACCCCTCCACTTT.

This clone was found once. This chain joins TRBV2 and TRBJ1-1, with 7 positions matching TRBD1. V dropped 10 bases and J dropped 6; count of bases not matched to a gene: 20. This CDR3 contains 16 residues. CDR1 and CDR2 from the germline V gene are SNHLY and FYNNEI. CDR3 protein: CATNRPGQTSSSEAFF. The CDR3 coding sequence is TGTGCCACAAATCGACCGGGACAGACTTCTAGCTCTGAAGCTTTCTTT.

This chain connects TRBV19 to TRBJ1-2, with TRBD1 as a possible D gene (6 bases). V was clipped by 7 bases and J by 4 bases, with 22 bases between them. The V gene's germline CDR1 is LNHDA and CDR2 SQIVND (reference sequence). The CDR3 covers 16 residues. As DNA, the CDR3 is TGTGCCAGTACCCTCCCTTTGGGCAGGGGCGGCTATGGCTACACCTTC. This encodes CASTLPLGRGGYGYTF.